One sample yielded the 22 T cell receptor beta chains listed below, sequenced in a study of T cells after yellow fever vaccination (dated by TCRdb to about 2019). Explained via the paper, the treatment or condition label denotes: live attenuated yellow fever vaccine strain. Library preparation used 5' RACE. These reads were obtained on an Illumina NovaSeq 6000. The raw public reads went through TCRdb reprocessing: fastp at Q25, MiXCR clone calling, in-frame beta chains kept. Every entry covers one CDR3 protein and lists the most common genes and DNA from its rows. The sample table shows about 340,000 distinct CDR3 sequences, and 3% to 4.5% are seen once. The biggest ten clones account for approximately 24% of the sample. Material: PBMCs, obtained 5 days after the yellow fever booster vaccination. The receptors were sampled from a man between 18 and 29 years old who received the YFV17D yellow fever vaccine.

This clonotype showed up many times. This chain connects TRBV12-3 or TRBV12-4 to TRBJ1-1, with TRBD1 matching over 9 bases. The V segment lost 4 bases and the J segment 5 bases; nucleotides outside the gene matches: 11. The CDR3 contains 16 residues. The CDR3 DNA sequence: TGTGCCAGCAGTTCCTCCCCCGGACAGGGGAGGACTGAAGCTTTCTTT. Translated, it gives CASSSSPGQGRTEAFF.

The rearrangement joins TRBV29-1 to TRBJ2-3, with D maybe TRBD2 (5 bases). The CDR3 consists of 16 residues. Trimming shortened V by 4 bases and J by 2 bases, and 19 bases separated the two germline ends. Germline V lookup: CDR1 SQVTM, CDR2 ANQGSEA. The CDR3 nucleotides are TGCAGCGTTGTCCCCCGAGACCGGGGAGACACAGATACGCAGTATTTT. It yields the protein CSVVPRDRGDTDTQYF.

This clonotype has just a few counts. The V call is TRBV5-1, the J call TRBJ2-1; the D gene is possibly TRBD2 (6 bases). Germline V CDR1 and CDR2: SGHRS, YFSETQ. This CDR3 contains 16 residues. The V end was cut by 4 bases, the J end by 0 bases, with 14 bases between. The CDR3 nucleotides read TGCGCCAGCAGCACGGAGGGACTCAGCTCCTACAATGAGCAGTTCTTC. Amino acids: CASSTEGLSSYNEQFF.

The rearrangement joins TRBV5-4 to TRBJ2-5, with unresolved D. V was clipped by 3 bases and J by 5 bases, with 8 bases between them. CDR1 and CDR2 (germline): SGHNT, YYREEE (reference sequence). This CDR3 has 12 residues. The CDR3 DNA is TGTGCCAGCAGCTCTGTCCAGGAGACCCAGTACTTC. Translating it yields CASSSVQETQYF.

The chain links TRBV4-2 to TRBJ2-3, with TRBD1 identical over 8 bases. This CDR3 is built from 16 residues. CDR1 and CDR2 (germline): LGHNA, YNFKEQ. V lost 3 bases to trimming and J lost 2 bases; unmatched junction nucleotides: 7. The CDR3 loop is CASSHSTGGPTDTQYF. In DNA form, the CDR3 reads TGTGCCAGCAGCCATTCCACAGGGGGTCCCACAGATACGCAGTATTTT.

The CDR3 loop reads CASSLRRGEQFF. CDR3 in DNA: TGTGCCAGCAGTTTACGGCGAGGCGAGCAGTTCTTC. The V and J genes are TRBV27 and TRBJ2-1; no clear D gene. The CDR3 extends over 12 amino acids. Germline-derived CDR1 and CDR2 are MNHEY and SMNVEV (reference sequence). Trimming took 2 bases from V and 10 from J, leaving 9 bases between them.

This clonotype was seen many times. The V gene is TRBV7-2, the J gene TRBJ2-1, with 7 bases matching TRBD1. Looked up from germline, CDR1 is SGHTA and CDR2 is FQGNSA. The CDR3 runs to 16 residues. Trimming removed 5 bases from V and 9 bases from J; junction bases left unmatched: 16. CDR3: CASSPAVGTALSEQFF. The CDR3 nucleotides are TGTGCCAGCAGCCCGGCGGTGGGGACAGCACTAAGTGAGCAGTTCTTC.

The rearrangement uses TRBV29-1 and TRBJ2-1; the match to TRBD2 covers 11 bases. V was clipped by 7 bases and J by 5 bases; unmatched bases: 16. Germline CDR1 and CDR2: SQVTM and ANQGSEA. This CDR3 comprises 17 residues. The CDR3 DNA follows: TGCAGCGCACATACTAGCGGGGGCGGCTCTTTTGACAATGAGCAGTTCTTC. Amino acids: CSAHTSGGGSFDNEQFF.

This clonotype was counted many times. This sequence joins TRBV5-1 and TRBJ1-2; 9 bases match TRBD1. The CDR3 sequence is 14 residues long. The germline V gene has CDR1 SGHRS and CDR2 YFSETQ. The junction had 1 base not matched to a gene; V was cut back by 3 bases and J by 1 base. CDR3 amino acids: CASSSDRGNYGYTF. The CDR3 DNA reads as TGCGCCAGCAGCTCGGACAGGGGTAACTATGGCTACACCTTC.

V is TRBV4-2 and J is TRBJ2-3; D is perhaps TRBD1 or TRBD2 (5 bases each). V was pared by 4 bases and J by 4 bases, with 15 bases between. CDR1 is LGHNA and CDR2 is YNFKEQ in the germline V gene. The CDR3 loop spans 15 amino acids. This chain's CDR3 is CASSRRLGGSDTQYF. In DNA form, the CDR3 reads TGTGCCAGCAGCCGACGGCTTGGGGGATCAGATACGCAGTATTTT.

The chain recombines TRBV7-8 with TRBJ1-2; D is unresolved. The germline V gene has CDR1 SGHVS and CDR2 FQNEAQ. The ends were cut back, 2 bases at V and 8 bases at J, with 15 bases in the middle. The CDR3 is 14 residues long. The CDR3 DNA is TGTGCCAGCAGCTTAAGCCTAGCCGGTTGGGGCTACACCTTC. It yields the protein CASSLSLAGWGYTF.

This clonotype was counted ten times or more. The gene calls are TRBV3-1 and TRBJ2-2; D is unresolved. The CDR3 loop spans 15 amino acids. Germline CDR1 and CDR2: LGHDT and YNNKEL (reference sequence). V dropped 1 base and J dropped 5 bases, with 11 bases sitting between them. The CDR3 loop reads CASSQGPALTGELFF. CDR3 DNA: TGTGCCAGCAGCCAAGGACCAGCTTTGACCGGGGAGCTGTTTTTT.

The chain carries TRBV7-9 and TRBJ1-6; weak D call: TRBD1 (5 bases). There are 17 residues in the CDR3. Germline-derived CDR1 and CDR2 are SEHNR and FQNEAQ (reference sequence). V was pared by 4 bases and J by 0 bases, with 13 bases between. The CDR3 sequence: CASSSGQMSSYNSPLHF. CDR3 sequence (DNA): TGTGCCAGCAGCTCCGGACAAATGAGCTCCTATAATTCACCCCTCCACTTT. Using reference TRBV7-9 and TRBJ1-6 for the parts outside the CDR3, the full variable domain is DTGVSQNPRHKITKRGQNVTFRCDPISEHNRLYWYRQTLGQGPEFLTYFQNEAQLEKSRLLSDRFSAERPKGSFSTLEIQRTEQGDSAMYLCASSSGQMSSYNSPLHFGNGTRLTVT.

This clonotype was observed a handful of times. The chain carries TRBV7-2 and TRBJ2-1; the D is unclear. Looked up from germline, CDR1 is SGHTA and CDR2 is FQGNSA. The germline V and J ends were trimmed by 3 bases and 8 bases, with 14 bases remaining between them. This CDR3 contains 14 residues. Here the CDR3 DNA reads TGTGCCAGCAGCTTCTCCCCACGCGGTCATGAGCAGTTCTTC. Its protein is CASSFSPRGHEQFF. Full variable domain (missing parts from reference TRBV7-2 and TRBJ2-1): GAGVSQSPSNKVTEKGKDVELRCDPISGHTALYWYRQSLGQGLEFLIYFQGNSAPDKSGLPSDRFSAERTGGSVSTLTIQRTQQEDSAVYLCASSFSPRGHEQFFGPGTRLTVL.

The chain recombines TRBV5-1 with TRBJ2-7, with 8 positions matching TRBD2. The CDR3 is 15 residues long. Germline CDR1 reads SGHRS; CDR2 reads YFSETQ. With V trimmed by 0 bases and J by 3 bases, 5 bases remained unmatched. The CDR3 here is CASSLGTSPFYEQYV. In DNA form, the CDR3 reads TGCGCCAGCAGCTTGGGGACTAGCCCGTTCTACGAGCAGTACGTC.

To note about this clonotype: Germline is not matched at one junction end, which may reflect a read error. This chain uses TRBV10-3 with TRBJ2-3, with 14 bases that match TRBD2. Germline V gene lookup returns CDR1 ENHRY and CDR2 SYGVKD. The CDR3 consists of 19 residues. The DNA of the CDR3 is TGTGGCATCAGTGACCATGGAAGGACTAGCGGGGGGTTCACAGATACGCAGTATTTT. Protein product: CGISDHGRTSGGFTDTQYF.

This rearrangement joins TRBV5-4 to TRBJ2-3; 12 nucleotides align to TRBD2. Germline CDR1 SGHNT, CDR2 YYREEE (reference sequence). The trim removed 5 bases at V and 5 bases at J, leaving 0 bases unmatched. The CDR3 is 13 residues long. The CDR3 region is CASRLAGGDTQYF. Written as DNA, the CDR3 is TGTGCCAGCAGACTAGCGGGGGGAGATACGCAGTATTTT.

This clonotype was observed a few times. The chain is built from TRBV4-3 and TRBJ2-3; unclear D gene. The germline gives CDR1 LGHNA, CDR2 YSLEER. The CDR3 length is 16 residues. The V end lost 0 bases, the J end lost 0 bases, and 10 bases lay between the germline ends. The CDR3, as DNA: TGCGCCAGCAGCCAAGACGTGACCCCTAGCACAGATACGCAGTATTTT. Its translation: CASSQDVTPSTDTQYF.

This clonotype was found a few times. The chain employs TRBV7-9 and TRBJ2-3, with TRBD2 identical over 7 bases. The CDR3 runs 16 residues. With 4 bases clipped from V and 2 bases from J, the junction kept 9 bases outside the gene matches. From germline, CDR1 is SEHNR and CDR2 FQNEAQ (reference sequence). CDR3 protein: CASSSRGAGLTDTQYF. DNA for the CDR3: TGTGCCAGCAGCTCCCGGGGAGCGGGGCTCACAGATACGCAGTATTTT.

The table lists this clonotype with a few counts. The chain is built from TRBV7-9 and TRBJ2-7; the match to TRBD1 covers 12 bases. Germline V gene lookup returns CDR1 SEHNR and CDR2 FQNEAQ (reference sequence). With 5 bases clipped from V and 7 bases from J, the junction kept 12 bases outside the gene matches. The CDR3 length is 16 residues. CDR3 DNA sequence: TGTGCCAGCAGCCCGACCAGGGACAGGGGGCTGCGGGAGCAGTACGTC. Its protein is CASSPTRDRGLREQYV.

This clonotype has just a few counts. The rearrangement uses TRBV4-3 and TRBJ2-6, with D perhaps matching TRBD2 (5 bases). Germline V gene data show CDR1 as LGHNA and CDR2 as YSLEER. The CDR3 runs to 17 residues. V lost 4 bases and J 1 base, leaving 14 bases between the germline ends. The CDR3 DNA sequence: TGCGCCAGCAGCCCGGCGAGGACTGCTTCTGGGGCCAACGTCCTGACTTTC. Translating it yields CASSPARTASGANVLTF.

This clonotype has ten or more counts. The rearrangement links TRBV5-1 to TRBJ2-7; D unresolved. V gave up 5 bases and J gave up 3 bases, with 15 bases separating them. The CDR3 has 14 amino acids. Germline assignment: CDR1 SGHRS and CDR2 YFSETQ. The CDR3 sequence: CASRLASLSYEQYF. The CDR3 coding sequence is TGCGCCAGCAGATTAGCCTCCTTGAGCTACGAGCAGTACTTC.